This entry is about one T cell receptor beta chain. The data were obtained in a study of blood T cell repertoires in COVID-19. Study-wide background: The study drew acute and convalescent COVID-19 samples from the United States, Italy and Spain.

Clones were read by immunoSEQ multiplex PCR, and TCRdb kept only the in-frame ones, dropping some. The table records about 220,000 clones, approximately 78% of them present only once. CDR1 is KGHDR and CDR2 is SFDVKD in the germline V gene. This CDR3 is built from 20 residues. The trim removed 5 bases at V and 0 bases at J, leaving 11 bases unmatched. The sample taken for sequencing was peripheral blood. The chain recombines TRBV24-1 with TRBJ2-3; TRBD2 agrees at 15 bases. The TCR comes from a woman in her 70s with COVID-19, enrolled during active disease. The CDR3 region has the DNA TGTGCCACCAGTGGGTGGACTAGCGGGAGGGCCGGTTCTAGCACAGATACGCAGTATTTT. It specifies CATSGWTSGRAGSSTDTQYF.